Presented here are 18 T cell receptor beta chains from one specimen sequenced in a study of blood T cell repertoires in COVID-19. TCRdb keeps only in-frame clones here, not all; method: immunoSEQ multiplex PCR. The repertoire includes roughly 140,000 clones, around 80% of them detected once, and under 9.5% sits in the top ten. Sequencing was carried out using peripheral blood. These receptors all come from an elderly woman in a cohort sampled during active or convalescent COVID-19.

V usage is TRBV18 and J usage is TRBJ1-4, with D possibly TRBD1 on 5 matching bases. This CDR3 is built from 16 residues. Between the trimmed V and J ends, which lost 1 base and 0 bases, there was a span of 9 bases. Germline lookup yields CDR1 KGHSH and CDR2 LQKENI. CDR3 bases: TGTGCCAGCTCACCACAGGGGCGGTCAACTAATGAAAAACTGTTTTTT. Translating it yields CASSPQGRSTNEKLFF.

The chain couples TRBV28 to TRBJ1-2; TRBD1 agrees at 7 bases. The CDR3 covers 14 residues. The V segment lost 5 bases and the J segment 2 bases; nucleotides outside the gene matches: 5. The germline V gene has CDR1 MDHEN and CDR2 SYDVKM. CDR3 sequence: CASSKNRGNYGYTF. The CDR3 DNA follows: TGTGCCAGCAGTAAAAACAGGGGAAACTATGGCTACACCTTC.

The chain combines TRBV6-2 or TRBV6-3 with TRBJ1-1; 7 nucleotides match TRBD1. Germline CDR1 MNHEY, CDR2 SVGEGT. V lost 6 bases, J lost 1 base, and 5 bases stayed unmatched. The CDR3 runs 14 residues. CDR3 nucleotide sequence: TGTGCCAGCAGCTGGGACAGAACGAACACTGAAGCTTTCTTT. This gives the protein CASSWDRTNTEAFF.

CDR3 sequence (DNA): TGCAGCGTTGCCGGGATACAAACTAATGAAAAACTGTTTTTT. It codes for CSVAGIQTNEKLFF. This sequence joins TRBV29-1 and TRBJ1-4; D unresolved. The CDR3 runs to 14 residues. The V end lost 4 bases, the J end lost 1 base, and 10 bases lay between the germline ends. The germline V gene encodes CDR1 SQVTM and CDR2 ANQGSEA.

This rearrangement joins TRBV6-2 or TRBV6-3 to TRBJ1-2, with unresolved D. CDR1 is MNHEY, CDR2 SVGEGT, per germline. V lost 1 base to trimming and J lost 6 bases, with 12 bases between them. This CDR3 has 14 residues. The CDR3 protein is CASSYFGWANGYTF. The CDR3 DNA follows: TGTGCCAGCAGTTACTTCGGATGGGCTAATGGCTACACCTTC.

The chain combines TRBV5-1 with TRBJ1-6, with D unclear. This CDR3 is 15 amino acids long. Germline values: CDR1 SGHRS, CDR2 YFSETQ. V was cut by 2 bases and J by 3 bases, with 9 bases left in between. The CDR3 protein is CASSFSTSYNSPLHF. The CDR3 coding sequence is TGCGCCAGCAGCTTTTCGACAAGCTATAATTCACCCCTCCACTTT.

This chain connects TRBV14 to TRBJ2-5, with 8 bases matching TRBD1. The CDR3 length is 15 residues. The germline V gene has CDR1 SGHDN and CDR2 FVKESK. V shed 4 bases, J shed 7 bases, and the junction held 11 bases outside the gene matches. CDR3 sequence (DNA): TGTGCCAGCAGCCCCCGGGACAGGAGAGGGGGGACCCAGTACTTC. As protein: CASSPRDRRGGTQYF.

J is TRBJ2-3 and V is TRBV4-1, with 8 bases identical to TRBD2. This CDR3 region has 13 residues. The junction had 15 bases not matched to a gene; V was cut back by 8 bases and J by 14 bases. Germline CDR1 reads MGHRA; CDR2 reads YSYEKL. CDR3: CASRSGGRARRYF. The DNA of the CDR3 is TGCGCCAGCCGATCGGGGGGGCGGGCGAGAAGGTATTTT.

This chain joins TRBV5-5 and TRBJ2-2; 11 bases map to TRBD2. The CDR3 length is 18 residues. V dropped 0 bases and J dropped 2; count of bases not matched to a gene: 6. The germline V gene encodes CDR1 SGHKS and CDR2 YYEKEE (reference sequence). The CDR3 sequence is CASSLAPGTSGNTGELFF. The DNA of the CDR3 is TGTGCCAGCAGCTTGGCCCCGGGGACTAGCGGAAACACCGGGGAGCTGTTTTTT.

The chain is built from TRBV7-2 and TRBJ1-1; D ambiguous. The CDR3 totals 14 residues. Trimming removed 1 base from V and 0 bases from J, with 6 bases in between. Germline V CDR1 and CDR2: SGHTA, FQGNSA. The CDR3 DNA reads as TGTGCCAGCAGCTTAGACAGAATGAACACTGAAGCTTTCTTT. It is translated as CASSLDRMNTEAFF. Using reference TRBV7-2 and TRBJ1-1 for the parts outside the CDR3, the full variable domain is GAGVSQSPSNKVTEKGKDVELRCDPISGHTALYWYRQSLGQGLEFLIYFQGNSAPDKSGLPSDRFSAERTGGSVSTLTIQRTQQEDSAVYLCASSLDRMNTEAFFGQGTRLTVV.

In this sample, this clone turned up a few times. The chain couples TRBV6-2 or TRBV6-3 to TRBJ2-1, with TRBD2 matching 11 bases. The junction had 10 bases not matched to a gene; V was cut back by 6 bases and J by 9 bases. Germline V gene data show CDR1 as MNHEY and CDR2 as SVGEGT. The CDR3 runs 15 residues. The CDR3, as DNA: TGTGCCAGCAGCATTAGCGGGGGGGCCAAGAGTGAGCAGTTCTTC. It is translated as CASSISGGAKSEQFF.

Only one count was recorded for this clone. The chain employs TRBV10-1 and TRBJ1-2; no clear D. The germline gives CDR1 WNHNN, CDR2 SYGVQD (reference sequence). This CDR3 has 14 residues. V was trimmed by 6 bases and J by 4 bases, leaving 15 bases between them. In DNA form, the CDR3 reads TGCGCCAGCAGAGCACGGGTTTGTGCCTATGGCTACACCTTC. It yields the protein CASRARVCAYGYTF.

This chain joins TRBV20-1 and TRBJ2-7; D might be TRBD2 (5 bases). Trimming took 3 bases from V and 2 from J, leaving 8 bases between them. This CDR3 contains 12 residues. The germline CDR1 and CDR2 sequences are DFQATT and SNEGSKA (reference sequence). Written as DNA, the CDR3 is TGCAGTGCTAGTCTCGGGGCCTACGAGCAGTACTTC. It yields the protein CSASLGAYEQYF.

This chain joins TRBV7-9 and TRBJ2-5; D is uncertain. Trimming stripped 1 base from V and 1 base from J, with 7 bases between. Germline CDR1 SEHNR, CDR2 FQNEAQ (reference sequence). The CDR3 covers 14 residues. CDR3 residues: CASSLVNSQETQYF. CDR3 in DNA: TGTGCCAGCAGCTTAGTGAACAGCCAAGAGACCCAGTACTTC.

The V call is TRBV19, the J call TRBJ2-7; 8 positions match TRBD2. Looked up from germline, CDR1 is LNHDA and CDR2 is SQIVND (reference sequence). The CDR3 contains 13 residues. The J segment lost 8 bases and the V segment lost 7 bases, leaving 10 bases of the junction unmatched. The CDR3 DNA sequence: TGTGCCAGTAACGAGGTCGGGGGGGCCAAGCAGTACTTC. Translated, it gives CASNEVGGAKQYF.

This chain links TRBV29-1 with TRBJ1-1; a possible D gene is TRBD1 (5 bases). CDR1 is SQVTM and CDR2 is ANQGSEA in the germline V gene. The CDR3 sequence is 13 residues long. The CDR3 is CSSATVVGTEAFF. Here the CDR3 DNA reads TGCAGTTCTGCGACAGTTGTAGGTACTGAAGCTTTCTTT.

The chain is built from TRBV2 and TRBJ2-3, with TRBD1 matching over 8 bases. Trimming at V came to 7 bases and at J to 0 bases, leaving 6 bases not matched to a gene. There are 15 residues in the CDR3. Germline CDR1 is SNHLY and CDR2 is FYNNEI. The CDR3 sequence is CASNGQGVSTDTQYF. The CDR3 bases are TGTGCCAGCAACGGACAGGGCGTAAGCACAGATACGCAGTATTTT.

This clone was detected a few times. The CDR3 DNA is TGCGCCAGCAGCGATCTAGCGGGGGGGCCGAATACGCAGTATTTT. It codes for CASSDLAGGPNTQYF. The J gene is TRBJ2-3, the V gene TRBV4-1, with 12 bases lining up with TRBD2. After removal of 5 bases from V and 7 bases from J, the junction contained 7 bases not matched to a gene. Germline loops: CDR1 MGHRA, CDR2 YSYEKL. This CDR3 is built from 15 residues.